Listed below are T cell receptor beta chains from one sample, sequenced in a study of cytomegalovirus exposure and HLA in healthy donors. Measured with immunoSEQ multiplex PCR; TCRdb has only the in-frame clones, and not every one. This table has under 200,000 clones, roughly three quarters appearing once. The sample consisted of PBMCs. Receptors originate from a man aged 60 to 75 in good health and CMV-seronegative. The CDR3 runs from the conserved cysteine through the conserved F or W. The D gene is left open where the match is weak. Where a row states a size, it is once, few, many or the class of an expanded clone; other rows omit it.

NA TRBJ1-1 TRBV5-1 TRBD1 CASSPGQGNTEAFF TGCGCCAGCAGCCCTGGACAGGGGAACACTGAAGCTTTCTTT
NA TRBJ2-5 TRBV7-9 NA CASSLVRGQWRETQYF TGTGCCAGCAGCTTAGTTAGAGGACAGTGGAGGGAGACCCAGTACTTC
NA TRBJ2-3 TRBV7-6 NA CASSLATAGTDTQYF TGTGCCAGCAGCTTAGCAACGGCCGGGACAGATACGCAGTATTTT
NA TRBJ1-2 TRBV18 NA CASSPPSRGMGGYTF TGTGCCAGCTCACCACCGAGTCGGGGAATGGGCGGCTACACCTTC
few TRBJ2-7 TRBV6-5 TRBD1 CAGSWTGFDEQYF TGTGCCGGAAGTTGGACAGGGTTCGACGAGCAGTACTTC
NA TRBJ2-7 TRBV30 NA CAWHRGGRPMDF TGTGCCTGGCATCGTGGGGGGAGGCCCATGGACTTC
NA TRBJ2-7 TRBV7-2 NA CASSPYLDEQYF TGTGCCAGCAGCCCCTACCTAGACGAGCAGTACTTC
NA TRBJ1-2 TRBV9 NA CASSGTGQSLPNYGYTF TGTGCCAGCAGCGGGACCGGACAGAGCCTACCTAACTATGGCTACACCTTC
NA TRBJ1-1 TRBV9 NA CASSEDSMNTEAFF TGTGCCAGCAGCGAAGACAGTATGAACACTGAAGCTTTCTTT
NA TRBJ2-7 TRBV7-3 TRBD1 CASSPPARGQASYEQYF TGTGCCAGCAGCCCTCCGGCGCGGGGACAGGCATCTTACGAGCAGTACTTC
once TRBJ2-7 TRBV21-1 NA CASSLPGLKYEQYF TGTGCCAGCAGTTTGCCGGGACTGAAATACGAGCAGTACTTC
NA TRBJ2-7 TRBV7-9 NA CSSNNRDYEQYF TGTTCCAGCAACAACAGGGACTACGAGCAGTACTTC
NA TRBJ1-3 TRBV30 NA CAQQSGIVGNTIYF TGTGCCCAACAAAGCGGGATCGTTGGAAACACCATATATTTT
few TRBJ2-3 TRBV11-3 TRBD1 CASSFRGTGDGTDTQYF TGTGCCAGCAGCTTCAGGGGGACAGGGGACGGGACAGATACGCAGTATTTT
NA TRBJ1-3 TRBV7-2 NA CASSLGSGNTIYF TGTGCCAGCAGCCTCGGCTCTGGAAACACCATATATTTT
NA TRBJ2-1 TRBV6-5 NA CASQAGDEQFF TGTGCCAGCCAGGCAGGGGATGAGCAGTTCTTC
NA TRBJ1-5 TRBV30 TRBD1 CAWTVGGGNQPQHF TGTGCCTGGACCGTAGGGGGCGGCAATCAGCCCCAGCATTTT
few TRBJ1-4 TRBV9 NA CASSLTGLGDEKLFF TGTGCCAGCAGCCTCACCGGACTTGGTGATGAAAAACTGTTTTTT
NA TRBJ2-5 TRBV5-4 TRBD2 CASSLGGLQETQYF TGTGCCAGCAGCTTGGGGGGACTACAAGAGACCCAGTACTTC
once TRBJ1-6 TRBV7-9 NA CASSLGEGSSYNSPLHF TGTGCCAGCAGCTTAGGTGAGGGATCGAGCTATAATTCACCCCTCCACTTT
NA TRBJ2-7 TRBV4-1 TRBD2 CASSLGLAGLYEQYF TGCGCCAGCAGCCTGGGACTAGCGGGGCTCTACGAGCAGTACTTC
NA TRBJ1-5 TRBV10-2 NA CASTLTVEQPQHF TGCGCCAGCACCCTCACGGTAGAGCAGCCCCAGCATTTT
NA TRBJ2-4 TRBV6-1 TRBD1 CASSDPGTGGVVKNIQYF TGTGCCAGCAGTGACCCCGGGACAGGGGGCGTAGTCAAAAACATTCAGTACTTC
few TRBJ2-5 TRBV27 TRBD2 CASKEASGGAQYF TGTGCCAGCAAGGAGGCCTCGGGGGGGGCCCAGTACTTC
NA TRBJ1-6 TRBV9 NA CASSVGSSHSPLHF TGTGCCAGCAGCGTAGGATCGAGCCATTCACCCCTCCACTTT
once TRBJ2-3 TRBV7-8 TRBD2 CASSLNVGGAKTDTQYF TGTGCCAGCAGCTTAAATGTCGGGGGGGCCAAAACAGATACGCAGTATTTT
NA TRBJ1-5 TRBV19 NA CASRRGALDNQPQHF TGTGCCAGTAGACGGGGGGCTCTGGACAATCAGCCCCAGCATTTT
once TRBJ1-5 TRBV5-1 NA CASSLESGNQPQHF TGCGCCAGCAGCTTGGAGTCGGGAAATCAGCCCCAGCATTTT